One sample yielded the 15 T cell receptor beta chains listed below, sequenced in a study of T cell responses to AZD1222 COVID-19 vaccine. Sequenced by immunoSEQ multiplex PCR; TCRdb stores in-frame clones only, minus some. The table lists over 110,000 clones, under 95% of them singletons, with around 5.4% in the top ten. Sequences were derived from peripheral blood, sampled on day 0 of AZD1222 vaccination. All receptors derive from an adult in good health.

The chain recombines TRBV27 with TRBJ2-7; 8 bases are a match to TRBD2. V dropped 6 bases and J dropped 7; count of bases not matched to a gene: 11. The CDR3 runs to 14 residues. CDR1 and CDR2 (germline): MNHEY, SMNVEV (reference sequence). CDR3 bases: TGTGCCAGCAGACCTCGGGGGGGCCATCGGGAGCAGTACTTC. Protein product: CASRPRGGHREQYF.

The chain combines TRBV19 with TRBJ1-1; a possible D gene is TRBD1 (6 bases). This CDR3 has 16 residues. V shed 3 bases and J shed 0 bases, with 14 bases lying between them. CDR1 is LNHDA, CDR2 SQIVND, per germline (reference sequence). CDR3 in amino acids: CASSIGYDRMNTEAFF. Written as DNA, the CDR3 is TGTGCCAGTAGTATCGGGTACGACAGGATGAACACTGAAGCTTTCTTT.

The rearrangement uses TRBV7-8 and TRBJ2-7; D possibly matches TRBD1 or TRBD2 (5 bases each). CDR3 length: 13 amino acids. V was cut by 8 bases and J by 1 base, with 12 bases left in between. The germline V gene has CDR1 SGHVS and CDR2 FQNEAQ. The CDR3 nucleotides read TGTGCCAGCCTCCGAGGGGATTCCTACGAGCAGTACTTC. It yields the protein CASLRGDSYEQYF.

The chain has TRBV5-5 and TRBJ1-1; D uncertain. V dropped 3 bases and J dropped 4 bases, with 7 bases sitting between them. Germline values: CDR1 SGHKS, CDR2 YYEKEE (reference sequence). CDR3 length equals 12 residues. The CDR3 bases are TGTGCCAGCAGCTGGGTATTCACTGAAGCTTTCTTT. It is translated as CASSWVFTEAFF.

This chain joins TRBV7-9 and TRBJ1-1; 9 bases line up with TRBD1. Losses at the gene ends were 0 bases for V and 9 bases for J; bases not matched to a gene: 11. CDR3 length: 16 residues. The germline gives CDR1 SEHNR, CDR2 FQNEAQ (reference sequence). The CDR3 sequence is CASSLALGQGREKAFF. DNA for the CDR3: TGTGCCAGCAGCTTAGCTCTGGGACAGGGTAGGGAGAAAGCTTTCTTT.

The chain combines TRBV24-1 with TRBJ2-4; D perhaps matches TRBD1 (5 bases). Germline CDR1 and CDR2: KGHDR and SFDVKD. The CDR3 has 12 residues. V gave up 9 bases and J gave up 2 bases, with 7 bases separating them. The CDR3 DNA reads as TGTGCCACCCAGGGCTCCAAAAACATTCAGTACTTC. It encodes CATQGSKNIQYF.

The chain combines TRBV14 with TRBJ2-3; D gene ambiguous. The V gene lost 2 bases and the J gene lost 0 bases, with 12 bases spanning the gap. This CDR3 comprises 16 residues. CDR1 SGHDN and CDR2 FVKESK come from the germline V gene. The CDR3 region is CASSQFRSSSTDTQYF. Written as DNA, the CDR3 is TGTGCCAGCAGCCAATTCCGGTCCTCTAGCACAGATACGCAGTATTTT.

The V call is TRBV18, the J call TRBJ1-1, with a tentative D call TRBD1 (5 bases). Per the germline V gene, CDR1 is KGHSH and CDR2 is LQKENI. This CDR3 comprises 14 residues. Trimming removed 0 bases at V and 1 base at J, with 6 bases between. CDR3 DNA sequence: TGTGCCAGCTCACCACCGGGGGGGAACACTGAAGCTTTCTTT. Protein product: CASSPPGGNTEAFF.

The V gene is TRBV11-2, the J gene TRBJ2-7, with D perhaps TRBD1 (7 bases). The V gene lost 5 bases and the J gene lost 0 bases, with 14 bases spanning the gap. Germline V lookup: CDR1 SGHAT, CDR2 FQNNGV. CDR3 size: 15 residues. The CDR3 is CASSAGQLSSYEQYF. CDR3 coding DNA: TGTGCCAGCAGCGCGGGACAGCTGAGCTCCTACGAGCAGTACTTC. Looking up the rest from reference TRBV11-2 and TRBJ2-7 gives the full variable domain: EAGVAQSPRYKIIEKRQSVAFWCNPISGHATLYWYQQILGQGPKLLIQFQNNGVVDDSQLPKDRFSAERLKGVDSTLKIQPAKLEDSAVYLCASSAGQLSSYEQYFGPGTRLTVT.

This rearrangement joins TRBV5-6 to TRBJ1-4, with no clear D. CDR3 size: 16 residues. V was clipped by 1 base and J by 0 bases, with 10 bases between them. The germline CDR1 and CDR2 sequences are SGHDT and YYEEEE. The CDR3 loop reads CASSLNRIATNEKLFF. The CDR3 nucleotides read TGTGCCAGCAGCTTGAATAGGATTGCAACTAATGAAAAACTGTTTTTT.

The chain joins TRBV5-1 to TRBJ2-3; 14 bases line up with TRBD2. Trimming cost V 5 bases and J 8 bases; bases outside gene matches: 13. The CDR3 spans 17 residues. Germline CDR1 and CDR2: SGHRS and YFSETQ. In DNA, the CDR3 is TGCGCCAGCAGGGATGGGACTAGCGGGAGATCGGGCGGTACGCAGTATTTT. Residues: CASRDGTSGRSGGTQYF. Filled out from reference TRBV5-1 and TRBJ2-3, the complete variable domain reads KAGVTQTPRYLIKTRGQQVTLSCSPISGHRSVSWYQQTPGQGLQFLFEYFSETQRNKGNFPGRFSGRQFSNSRSEMNVSTLELGDSALYLCASRDGTSGRSGGTQYFGPGTRLTVL.

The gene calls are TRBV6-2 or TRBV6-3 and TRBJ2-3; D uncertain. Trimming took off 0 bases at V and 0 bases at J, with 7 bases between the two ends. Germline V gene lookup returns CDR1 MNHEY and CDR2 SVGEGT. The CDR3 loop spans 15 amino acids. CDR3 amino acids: CASSYSRVSTDTQYF. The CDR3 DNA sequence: TGTGCCAGCAGTTACTCGAGAGTTAGCACAGATACGCAGTATTTT.

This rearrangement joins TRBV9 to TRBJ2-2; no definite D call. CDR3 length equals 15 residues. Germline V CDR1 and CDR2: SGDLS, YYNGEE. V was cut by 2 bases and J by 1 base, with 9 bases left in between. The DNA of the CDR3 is TGTGCCAGCAGCGTCGCGCTAGGGAACACCGGGGAGCTGTTTTTT. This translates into CASSVALGNTGELFF.

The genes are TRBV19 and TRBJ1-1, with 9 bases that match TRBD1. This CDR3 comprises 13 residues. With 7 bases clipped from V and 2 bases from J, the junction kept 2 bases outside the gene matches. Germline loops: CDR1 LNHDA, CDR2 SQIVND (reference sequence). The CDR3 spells CASMGQGNTEAFF. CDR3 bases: TGTGCCAGTATGGGACAGGGCAACACTGAAGCTTTCTTT.

The CDR3 protein is CASSPDLPGGNTIYF. CDR3 DNA: TGTGCCAGCAGCCCCGACCTCCCGGGGGGAAACACCATATATTTT. The rearrangement links TRBV7-6 to TRBJ1-3; no clear D. Germline assignment: CDR1 SGHVS and CDR2 FNYEAQ. This CDR3 has 15 amino acids. The V end lost 5 bases, the J end lost 4 bases, and 15 bases lay between the germline ends.